Described below is a single TCR beta chain sequence and its context. What it binds is not known. This record belongs to a study of T cell repertoires in cytomegalovirus infection. In TCRdb, the reads were re-called with MiXCR into one record per CDR3 protein. This sample has about 570,000 distinct CDR3 sequences, with approximately 40% found just once. This sequence was found in a human donor in good health (CMV status not recorded). Some clones in this sample may be carry-over from other donors' samples. Material: cultured PBMCs, obtained from culture after CMV antigen stimulation.

For the CDR3, the DNA is TGTGCCAGCAGCTTAGCGTCCGGAAAAGAGACCCAGTACTTC. Residues: CASSLASGKETQYF. J is TRBJ2-5 and V is TRBV7-6; D is uncertain. The ends were cut back, 0 bases at V and 3 bases at J, with 8 bases in the middle. Germline V gene data show CDR1 as SGHVS and CDR2 as FNYEAQ. This CDR3 is built from 14 residues. The whole variable domain, filled in from reference TRBV7-6 and TRBJ2-5, reads GAGVSQSPRYKVTKRGQDVALRCDPISGHVSLYWYRQALGQGPEFLTYFNYEAQQDKSGLPNDRFSAERPEGSISTLTIQRTEQRDSAMYRCASSLASGKETQYFGPGTRLLVL.